This T cell receptor (beta chain) was documented in a study of shared clonotypes between healthy human individuals. Study information: The donor group consisted of two women and a few men, aged 18 to 49. Each donor's CD8 memory used one plate, CD8 naive two, each CD4 subset three.

This CDR3 contains 16 residues. Libraries were prepared by immunoSEQ multiplex PCR; TCRdb keeps only in-frame clonotypes and omits some of them. The sample lists over 850,000 clones; 75% to 85% were seen once. Study results and caveats: The sharing of about 5.3% of naive CD4 clonotypes was seen across a handful of donors. A reduction in generation probabilities was seen for non-shared clonotypes relative to those shared by all four donors.

Remarks on this clone: The target antigen is unknown.

V and J are TRBV21-1 and TRBJ2-3; the table's D call of TRBD2 was not tested on the DNA. TRBV21-1 is recorded as a pseudogene. This receptor was obtained from a young man in good health. Some clones in this sample may be carry-over from other donors' samples. The material sequenced was memory CD4+ T cells from PBMCs. Specified subset: CD45RA-negative fraction. The CDR3 DNA sequence: TGTGCCAGCAGCGCCAGACTAGTCCTAGACACAGATACGCAGTATTTT. Protein sequence: CASSARLVLDTDTQYF.